These 13 T cell receptor beta chains share one sample of origin, sequenced in a study of shared clonotypes between healthy human individuals. The method was immunoSEQ multiplex PCR; TCRdb's version includes in-frame clones alone and lacks a portion of them. The table has some 2,500,000 clones, 80% to 95% seen once. Material: naive CD4+ T cells from PBMCs. Subset noted: CD45RA+ positively selected. These receptors originate from a man aged 18 to 35 in good health. Some clones in this sample may be carry-over from other donors' samples.

This chain links TRBV7-3 with TRBJ1-2; D is uncertain. V lost 5 bases and J lost 4, with 17 bases in between. The CDR3 is made up of 15 amino acids. Germline loops: CDR1 SGHTA, CDR2 FQGTGA. The CDR3 DNA sequence: TGTGCCAGCAGCCTAGGGCCCTCCAGCTTCTATGGCTACACCTTC. Its protein is CASSLGPSSFYGYTF.

V usage is TRBV7-9 and J usage is TRBJ2-5; D assignment may be TRBD1 or TRBD2 (6 bases each). Germline CDR1 is SEHNR and CDR2 is FQNEAQ (reference sequence). The CDR3 has 14 residues. Trimming pared 4 bases from V and 5 bases from J, leaving 14 bases between. The CDR3 DNA sequence: TGTGCCAGCAGCTCTAAGCAGGGGAGGGAGACCCAGTACTTC. It translates to CASSSKQGRETQYF.

The chain recombines TRBV19 with TRBJ2-1; D gene ambiguous. The germline V gene encodes CDR1 LNHDA and CDR2 SQIVND (reference sequence). Trimming cost V 6 bases and J 2 bases, with 11 bases left between them. This CDR3 region has 14 residues. Written as DNA, the CDR3 is TGTGCCAGTAGGTTGAGGACCCCCTACAATGAGCAGTTCTTC. Translating it yields CASRLRTPYNEQFF.

The V and J genes are TRBV6-6 and TRBJ1-6; D call uncertain. CDR3 length: 15 amino acids. Trimming shortened V by 4 bases and J by 8 bases, and 15 bases separated the two germline ends. Germline V gives CDR1 MNHNY, CDR2 SVGAGI (reference sequence). The CDR3 DNA is TGTGCCAGCAGTTTGGGGTTTCGAAGGGATTCACCCCTCCACTTT. It specifies CASSLGFRRDSPLHF.

Notes on this clone: Other DNA sequences in the sample encode the same CDR3. The rearrangement joins TRBV5-1 to TRBJ2-7, with D perhaps matching TRBD2 (5 bases). V lost 0 bases to trimming and J lost 0 bases, with 10 bases between them. The CDR3 has 15 amino acids. From germline, CDR1 is SGHRS and CDR2 YFSETQ. CDR3 sequence: CASSLGGASSYEQYF. CDR3 DNA: TGCGCCAGCAGCTTGGGGGGAGCCAGCTCCTACGAGCAGTACTTC.

The J gene is TRBJ2-1, the V gene TRBV4-3; TRBD2 matches 8 bases. The trim removed 2 bases at V and 2 bases at J, leaving 8 bases unmatched. The CDR3 loop spans 17 amino acids. CDR1 is LGHNA, CDR2 YSLEER, per germline. Here the CDR3 reads CASSQPRLARPYNEQFF. CDR3 DNA sequence: TGCGCCAGCAGCCAACCGCGACTAGCGAGGCCCTACAATGAGCAGTTCTTC.

The V and J genes are TRBV28 and TRBJ1-5; 8 nucleotides match TRBD1. Trimming cost V 6 bases and J 4 bases; bases outside gene matches: 8. This CDR3 has 15 amino acids. Germline V gene data show CDR1 as MDHEN and CDR2 as SYDVKM. CDR3 DNA sequence: TGTGCCAGCAGAGCCGGGACAGGAAAAAATCAGCCCCAGCATTTT. Its translation is CASRAGTGKNQPQHF. Together with reference TRBV28 and TRBJ1-5, the CDR3 gives the full variable domain: DVKVTQSSRYLVKRTGEKVFLECVQDMDHENMFWYRQDPGLGLRLIYFSYDVKMKEKGDIPEGYSVSREKKERFSLILESASTNQTSMYLCASRAGTGKNQPQHFGDGTRLSIL.

The chain carries TRBV30 and TRBJ2-7; 8 bases agree with TRBD2. With 1 base clipped from V and 4 bases from J, the junction kept 3 bases outside the gene matches. Germline loops: CDR1 GTSNPN, CDR2 SVGIG (reference sequence). The CDR3 runs to 13 residues. CDR3 DNA: TGTGCCTGGAGTGGGGTAGCGGGATACGAGCAGTACTTC. It specifies CAWSGVAGYEQYF.

The chain joins TRBV27 to TRBJ1-4, with D hard to call. V shed 6 bases and J shed 7 bases, with 18 bases lying between them. Germline CDR1 is MNHEY and CDR2 is SMNVEV (reference sequence). This CDR3 comprises 15 residues. CDR3 DNA: TGTGCCAGCAGCCATGGATACTCGGCCCCTGAAAAACTGTTTTTT. Translation gives CASSHGYSAPEKLFF.

This chain uses TRBV28 with TRBJ1-1; 8 bases line up with TRBD1. CDR1 is MDHEN, CDR2 SYDVKM, per germline. This CDR3 has 16 residues. The junction had 4 bases not matched to a gene; V was cut back by 1 base and J by 0 bases. The CDR3 DNA is TGTGCCAGCAGTTTATTTCAGGGGGCTATGAACACTGAAGCTTTCTTT. Its protein product is CASSLFQGAMNTEAFF.

The chain couples TRBV28 to TRBJ2-1, with D hard to call. The length of the CDR3 is 11 residues. Germline CDR1 reads MDHEN; CDR2 reads SYDVKM. Trimming took off 1 base at V and 12 bases at J, with 7 bases between the two ends. The DNA for the CDR3 is TGTGCCAGCAGTTTATCGTATCGGCAGTTCTTC. Translating it yields CASSLSYRQFF.

The chain has TRBV6-6 and TRBJ2-7; D tentatively reads TRBD1 or TRBD2 (5 bases each). V lost 7 bases and J lost 3, with 13 bases in between. CDR1 and CDR2 from the germline V gene are MNHNY and SVGAGI (reference sequence). The CDR3 runs to 13 residues. DNA for the CDR3: TGTGCCAGCACCGGGACGAGTGTCTACGAGCAGTACTTC. Translation: CASTGTSVYEQYF.

This clone appeared once. The chain employs TRBV6-1 and TRBJ1-2; 7 nucleotides match TRBD1. CDR1 and CDR2 (germline): MNHNS, SASEGT. Germline trimming cut 7 bases from V and 5 bases from J; bases unmatched to any gene: 4. This CDR3 contains 12 residues. The CDR3 sequence: CASTDRSYGYTF. The CDR3, as DNA: TGTGCCAGCACGGACAGGAGTTATGGCTACACCTTC.